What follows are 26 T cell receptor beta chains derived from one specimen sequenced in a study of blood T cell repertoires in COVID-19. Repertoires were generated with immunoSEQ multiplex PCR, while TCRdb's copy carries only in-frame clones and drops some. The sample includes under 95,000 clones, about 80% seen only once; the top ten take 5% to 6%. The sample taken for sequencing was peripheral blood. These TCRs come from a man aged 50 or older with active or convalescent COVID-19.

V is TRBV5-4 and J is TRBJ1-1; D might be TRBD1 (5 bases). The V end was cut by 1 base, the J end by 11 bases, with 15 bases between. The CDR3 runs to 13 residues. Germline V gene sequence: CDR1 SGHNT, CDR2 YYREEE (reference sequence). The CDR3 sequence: CASSLSLGRDAFF. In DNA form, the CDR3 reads TGTGCCAGCAGCTTGTCCTTAGGGAGGGACGCTTTCTTT.

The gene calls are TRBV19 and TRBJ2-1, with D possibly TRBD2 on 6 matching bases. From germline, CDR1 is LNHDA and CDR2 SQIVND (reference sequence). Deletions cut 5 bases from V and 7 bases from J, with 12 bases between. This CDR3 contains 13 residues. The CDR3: CASSAGTLNEQFF. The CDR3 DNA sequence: TGTGCCAGTAGTGCCGGGACTCTTAATGAGCAGTTCTTC.

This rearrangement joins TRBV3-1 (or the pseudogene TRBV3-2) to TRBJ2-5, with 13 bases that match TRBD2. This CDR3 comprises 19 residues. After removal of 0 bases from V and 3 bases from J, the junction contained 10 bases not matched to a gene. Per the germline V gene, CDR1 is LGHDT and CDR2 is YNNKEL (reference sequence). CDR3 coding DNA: TGTGCCAGCAGCCAAGATCCGAGGACTAGCGGGGGAGGGGAAGAGACCCAGTACTTC. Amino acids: CASSQDPRTSGGGEETQYF.

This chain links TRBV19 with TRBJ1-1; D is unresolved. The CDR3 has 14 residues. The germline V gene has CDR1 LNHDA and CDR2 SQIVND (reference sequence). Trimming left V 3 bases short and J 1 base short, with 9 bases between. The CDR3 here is CASSIGSGNTEAFF. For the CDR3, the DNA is TGTGCCAGTAGTATTGGATCAGGGAACACTGAAGCTTTCTTT.

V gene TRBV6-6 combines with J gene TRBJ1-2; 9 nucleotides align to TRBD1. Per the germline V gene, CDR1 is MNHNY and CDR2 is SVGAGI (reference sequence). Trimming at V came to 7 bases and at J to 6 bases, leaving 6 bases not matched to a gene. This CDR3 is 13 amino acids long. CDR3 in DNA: TGTGCCAGCATAGTTGGGACAGGGAATGGCTACACCTTC. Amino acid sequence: CASIVGTGNGYTF.

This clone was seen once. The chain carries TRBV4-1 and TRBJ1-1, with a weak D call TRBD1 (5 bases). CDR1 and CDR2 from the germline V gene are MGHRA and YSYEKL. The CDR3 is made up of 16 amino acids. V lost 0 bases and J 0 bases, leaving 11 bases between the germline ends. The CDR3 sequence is CASSQDQDRVNTEAFF. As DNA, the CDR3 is TGCGCCAGCAGCCAAGATCAAGACAGAGTGAACACTGAAGCTTTCTTT.

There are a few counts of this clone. CDR3 amino acids: CASSPGTSSYEQYF. CDR3 DNA sequence: TGTGCCAGCAGCCCAGGGACTAGCTCCTACGAGCAGTACTTC. The rearrangement uses TRBV7-2 and TRBJ2-7; 8 bases map to TRBD2. The CDR3 is 14 residues long. Germline V gene lookup returns CDR1 SGHTA and CDR2 FQGNSA. Trimming cost V 5 bases and J 0 bases; bases outside gene matches: 3.

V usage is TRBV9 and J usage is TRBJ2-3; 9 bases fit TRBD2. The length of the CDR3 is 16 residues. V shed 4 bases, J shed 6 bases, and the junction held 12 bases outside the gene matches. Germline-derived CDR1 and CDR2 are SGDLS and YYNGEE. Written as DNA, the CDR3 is TGTGCCAGCAGCCTTCAGGCGGGGGGGCCAGGGGATACGCAGTATTTT. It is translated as CASSLQAGGPGDTQYF.

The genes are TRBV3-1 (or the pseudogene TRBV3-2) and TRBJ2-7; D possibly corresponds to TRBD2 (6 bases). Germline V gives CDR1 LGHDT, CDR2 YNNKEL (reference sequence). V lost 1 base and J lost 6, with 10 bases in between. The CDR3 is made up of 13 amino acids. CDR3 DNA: TGTGCCAGCAGCCAAGGCGGGGTTGGCGAGCAGTACTTC. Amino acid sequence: CASSQGGVGEQYF.

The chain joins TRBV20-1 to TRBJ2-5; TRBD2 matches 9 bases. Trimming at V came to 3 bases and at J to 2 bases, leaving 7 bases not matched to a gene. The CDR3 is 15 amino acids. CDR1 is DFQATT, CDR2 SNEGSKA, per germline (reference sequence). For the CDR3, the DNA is TGCAGTGCTAGTTCTGCTAGCGGGGATCAAGAGACCCAGTACTTC. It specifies CSASSASGDQETQYF.

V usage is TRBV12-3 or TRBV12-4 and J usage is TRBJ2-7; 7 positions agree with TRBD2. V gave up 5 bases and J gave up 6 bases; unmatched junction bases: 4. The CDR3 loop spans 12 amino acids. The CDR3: CASSPGGVEQYF. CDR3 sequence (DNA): TGTGCCAGCAGTCCTGGGGGGGTCGAGCAGTACTTC.

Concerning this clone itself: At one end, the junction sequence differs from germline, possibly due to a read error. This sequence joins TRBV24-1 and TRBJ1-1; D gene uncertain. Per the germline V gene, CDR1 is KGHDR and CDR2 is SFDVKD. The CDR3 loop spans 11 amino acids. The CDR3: CATPLIKTSLF. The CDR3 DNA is TGTGCCACCCCCTTGATTAAGACATCCCTCTTT.

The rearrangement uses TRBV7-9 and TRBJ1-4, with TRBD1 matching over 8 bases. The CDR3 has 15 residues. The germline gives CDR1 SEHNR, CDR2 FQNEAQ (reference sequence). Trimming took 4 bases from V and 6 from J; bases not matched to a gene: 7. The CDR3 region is CASSSTDRDDEKLFF. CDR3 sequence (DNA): TGTGCCAGCAGCTCTACGGACAGGGATGATGAAAAACTGTTTTTT.

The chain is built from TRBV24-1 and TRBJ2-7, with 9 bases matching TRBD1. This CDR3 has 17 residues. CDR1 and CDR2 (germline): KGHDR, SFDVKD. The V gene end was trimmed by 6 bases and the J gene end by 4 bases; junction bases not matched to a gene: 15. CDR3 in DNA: TGTGCCACCAGTCCGGACAGGGGCCACTTAGGGGGGTACGAGCAGTACTTC. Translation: CATSPDRGHLGGYEQYF.

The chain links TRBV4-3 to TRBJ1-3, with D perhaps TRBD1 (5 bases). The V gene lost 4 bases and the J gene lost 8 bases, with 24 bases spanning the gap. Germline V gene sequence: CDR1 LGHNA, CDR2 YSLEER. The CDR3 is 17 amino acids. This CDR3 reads CASSLERAGGGADTIYF. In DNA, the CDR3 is TGCGCCAGCAGCCTCGAGAGGGCCGGGGGAGGAGCGGACACCATATATTTT.

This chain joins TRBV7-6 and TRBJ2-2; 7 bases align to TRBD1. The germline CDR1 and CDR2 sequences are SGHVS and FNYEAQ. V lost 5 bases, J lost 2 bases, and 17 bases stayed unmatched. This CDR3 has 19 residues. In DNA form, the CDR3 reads TGTGCCAGCAGCGATTCCCCACGCGACAGGGAACCTAACACCGGGGAGCTGTTTTTT. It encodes CASSDSPRDREPNTGELFF.

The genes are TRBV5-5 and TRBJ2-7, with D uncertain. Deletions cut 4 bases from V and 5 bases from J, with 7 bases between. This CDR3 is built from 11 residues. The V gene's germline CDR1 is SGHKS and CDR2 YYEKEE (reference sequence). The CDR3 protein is CASSRNDEQYF. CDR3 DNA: TGTGCCAGCAGCCGTAATGACGAGCAGTACTTC.

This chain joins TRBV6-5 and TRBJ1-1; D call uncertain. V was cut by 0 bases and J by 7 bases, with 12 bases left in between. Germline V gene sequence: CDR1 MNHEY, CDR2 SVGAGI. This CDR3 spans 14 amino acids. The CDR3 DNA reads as TGTGCCAGCAGTTACTCGAGGAGGGCAATTGAAGCTTTCTTT. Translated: CASSYSRRAIEAFF.

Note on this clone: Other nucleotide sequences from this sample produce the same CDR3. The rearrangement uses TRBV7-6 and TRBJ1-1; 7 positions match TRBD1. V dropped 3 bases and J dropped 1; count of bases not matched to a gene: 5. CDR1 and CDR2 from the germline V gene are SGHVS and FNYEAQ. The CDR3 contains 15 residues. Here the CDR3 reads CASSLGQGGNTEAFF. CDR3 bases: TGTGCCAGCAGCTTGGGCCAGGGGGGGAACACTGAAGCTTTCTTT.

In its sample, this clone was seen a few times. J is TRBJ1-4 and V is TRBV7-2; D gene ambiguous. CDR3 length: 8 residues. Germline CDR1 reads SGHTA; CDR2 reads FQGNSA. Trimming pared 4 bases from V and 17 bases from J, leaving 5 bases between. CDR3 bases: TGTGCCAGCAGCTCCACTTTTTTT. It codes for CASSSTFF. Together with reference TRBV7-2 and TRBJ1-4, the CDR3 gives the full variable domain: GAGVSQSPSNKVTEKGKDVELRCDPISGHTALYWYRQSLGQGLEFLIYFQGNSAPDKSGLPSDRFSAERTGGSVSTLTIQRTQQEDSAVYLCASSSTFFGSGTQLSVL.

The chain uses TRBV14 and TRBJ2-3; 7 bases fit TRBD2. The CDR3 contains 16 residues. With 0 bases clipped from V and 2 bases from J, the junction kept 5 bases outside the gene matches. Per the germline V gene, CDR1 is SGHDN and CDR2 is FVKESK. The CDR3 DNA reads TGTGCCAGCAGCCAAGACTGGGACTACAACACAGATACGCAGTATTTT. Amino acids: CASSQDWDYNTDTQYF.

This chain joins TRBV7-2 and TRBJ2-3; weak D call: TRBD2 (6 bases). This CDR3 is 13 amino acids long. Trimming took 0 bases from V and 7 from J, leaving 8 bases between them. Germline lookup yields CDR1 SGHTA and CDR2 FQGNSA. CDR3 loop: CASSLAEGYTQYF. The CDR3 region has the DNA TGTGCCAGCAGCTTAGCGGAGGGGTATACGCAGTATTTT.

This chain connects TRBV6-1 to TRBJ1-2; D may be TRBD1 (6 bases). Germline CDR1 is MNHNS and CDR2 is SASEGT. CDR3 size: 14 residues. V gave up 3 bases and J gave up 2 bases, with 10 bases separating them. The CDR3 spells CASSDPRGNYGYTF. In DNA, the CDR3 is TGTGCCAGCAGTGATCCGAGGGGGAACTATGGCTACACCTTC.

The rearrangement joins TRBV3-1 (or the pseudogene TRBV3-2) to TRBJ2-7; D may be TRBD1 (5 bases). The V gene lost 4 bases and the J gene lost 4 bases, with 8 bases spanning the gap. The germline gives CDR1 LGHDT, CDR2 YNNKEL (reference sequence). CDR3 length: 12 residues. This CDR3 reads CASSPPGYEQYF. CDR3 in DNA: TGTGCCAGCAGCCCCCCAGGGTACGAGCAGTACTTC.

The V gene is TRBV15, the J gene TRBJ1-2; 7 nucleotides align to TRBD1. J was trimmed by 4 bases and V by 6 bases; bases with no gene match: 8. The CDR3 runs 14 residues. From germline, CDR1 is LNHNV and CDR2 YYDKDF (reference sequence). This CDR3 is CATREGARGYGYTF. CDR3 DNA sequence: TGTGCCACCAGAGAGGGGGCCCGGGGCTATGGCTACACCTTC. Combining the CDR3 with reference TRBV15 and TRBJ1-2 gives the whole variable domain DAMVIQNPRYQVTQFGKPVTLSCSQTLNHNVMYWYQQKSSQAPKLLFHYYDKDFNNEADTPDNFQSRRPNTSFCFLDIRSPGLGDTAMYLCATREGARGYGYTFGSGTRLTVV.

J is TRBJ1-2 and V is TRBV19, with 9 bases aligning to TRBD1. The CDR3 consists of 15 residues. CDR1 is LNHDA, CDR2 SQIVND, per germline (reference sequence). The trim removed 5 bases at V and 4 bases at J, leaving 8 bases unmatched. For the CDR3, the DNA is TGTGCCAGTAGTCCCGGGACAGGGCAAGGCTATGGCTACACCTTC. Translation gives CASSPGTGQGYGYTF.